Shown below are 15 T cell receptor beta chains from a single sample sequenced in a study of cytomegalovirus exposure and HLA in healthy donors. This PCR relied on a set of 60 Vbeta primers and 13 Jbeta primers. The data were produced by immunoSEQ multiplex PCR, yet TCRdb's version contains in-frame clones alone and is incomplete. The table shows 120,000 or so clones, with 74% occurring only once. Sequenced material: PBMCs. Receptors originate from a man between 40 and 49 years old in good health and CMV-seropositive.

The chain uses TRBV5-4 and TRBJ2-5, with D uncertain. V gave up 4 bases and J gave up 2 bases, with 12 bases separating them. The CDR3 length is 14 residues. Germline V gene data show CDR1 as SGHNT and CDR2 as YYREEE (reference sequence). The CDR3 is CASSIPGAQETQYF. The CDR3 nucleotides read TGTGCCAGCAGCATTCCAGGTGCTCAAGAGACCCAGTACTTC.

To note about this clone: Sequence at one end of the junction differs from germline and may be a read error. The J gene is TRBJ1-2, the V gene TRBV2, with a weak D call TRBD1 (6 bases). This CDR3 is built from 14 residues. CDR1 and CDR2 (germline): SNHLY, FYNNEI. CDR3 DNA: TGTGCCAGCAGTGAAGGGGGGCGAAACTATAGCTACACCTTC. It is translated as CASSEGGRNYSYTF.

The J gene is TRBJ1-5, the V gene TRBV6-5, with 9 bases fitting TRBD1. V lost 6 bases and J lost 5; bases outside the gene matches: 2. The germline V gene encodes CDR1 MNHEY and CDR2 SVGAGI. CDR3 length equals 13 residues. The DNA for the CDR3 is TGTGCCAGCAGCAGGGACAGGGATCAGCCCCAGCATTTT. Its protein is CASSRDRDQPQHF.

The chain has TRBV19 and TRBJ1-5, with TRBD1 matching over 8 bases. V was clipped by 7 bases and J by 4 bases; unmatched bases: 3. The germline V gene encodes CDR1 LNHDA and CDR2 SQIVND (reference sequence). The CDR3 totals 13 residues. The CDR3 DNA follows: TGTGCCAGTACAGGGGGCATAAATCAGCCCCAGCATTTT. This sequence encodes CASTGGINQPQHF.

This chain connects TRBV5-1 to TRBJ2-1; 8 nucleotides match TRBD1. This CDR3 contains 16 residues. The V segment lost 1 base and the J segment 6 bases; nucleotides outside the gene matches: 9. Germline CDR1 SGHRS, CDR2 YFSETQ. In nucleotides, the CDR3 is TGCGCCAGCAGCTTGTATCAGACAGGGGCATCCAATGAGCAGTTCTTC. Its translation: CASSLYQTGASNEQFF.

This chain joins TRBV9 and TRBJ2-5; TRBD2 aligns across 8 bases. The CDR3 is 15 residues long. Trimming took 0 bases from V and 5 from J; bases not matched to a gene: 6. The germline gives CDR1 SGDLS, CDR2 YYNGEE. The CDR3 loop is CASSVGAGARETQYF. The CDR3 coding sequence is TGTGCCAGCAGCGTAGGAGCGGGGGCCCGGGAGACCCAGTACTTC.

The CDR3 DNA reads TGCGCCAGCAGCCACAGGACGGAAATTTCGGGGGGCTACACCTTC. This translates into CASSHRTEISGGYTF. The chain employs TRBV4-1 and TRBJ1-2; no firm D call. V lost 3 bases, J lost 8 bases, and 19 bases lay in between. This CDR3 spans 15 amino acids. Germline V CDR1 and CDR2: MGHRA, YSYEKL.

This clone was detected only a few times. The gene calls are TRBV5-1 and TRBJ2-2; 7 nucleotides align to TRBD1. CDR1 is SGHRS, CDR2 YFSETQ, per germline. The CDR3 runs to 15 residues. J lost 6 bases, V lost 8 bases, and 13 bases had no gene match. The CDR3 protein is CASTSRQGRSGELFF. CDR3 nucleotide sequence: TGCGCCAGTACGAGCCGACAGGGTAGATCCGGGGAGCTGTTTTTT. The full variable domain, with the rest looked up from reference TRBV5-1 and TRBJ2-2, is KAGVTQTPRYLIKTRGQQVTLSCSPISGHRSVSWYQQTPGQGLQFLFEYFSETQRNKGNFPGRFSGRQFSNSRSEMNVSTLELGDSALYLCASTSRQGRSGELFFGEGSRLTVL.

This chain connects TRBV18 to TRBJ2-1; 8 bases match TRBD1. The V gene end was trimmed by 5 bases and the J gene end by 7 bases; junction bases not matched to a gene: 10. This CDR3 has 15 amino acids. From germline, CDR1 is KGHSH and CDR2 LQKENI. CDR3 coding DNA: TGTGCCAGCTCATTGGACAGGGCGAGGAGGAATGAGCAGTTCTTC. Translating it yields CASSLDRARRNEQFF. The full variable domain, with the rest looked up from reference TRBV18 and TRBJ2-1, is NAGVMQNPRHLVRRRGQEARLRCSPMKGHSHVYWYRQLPEEGLKFMVYLQKENIIDESGMPKERFSAEFPKEGPSILRIQQVVRGDSAAYFCASSLDRARRNEQFFGPGTRLTVL.

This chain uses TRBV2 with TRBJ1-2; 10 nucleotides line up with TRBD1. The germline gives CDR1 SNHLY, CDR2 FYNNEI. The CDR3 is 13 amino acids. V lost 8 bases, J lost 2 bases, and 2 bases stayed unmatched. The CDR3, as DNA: TGTGCCAGCCTGGACAGGGGGAACTATGGCTACACCTTC. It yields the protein CASLDRGNYGYTF.

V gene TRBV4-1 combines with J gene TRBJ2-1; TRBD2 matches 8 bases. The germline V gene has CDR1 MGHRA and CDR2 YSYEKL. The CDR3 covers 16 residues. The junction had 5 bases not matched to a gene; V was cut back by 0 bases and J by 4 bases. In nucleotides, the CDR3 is TGCGCCAGCAGCCAAGATCGAGCGGGGGATTACAATGAGCAGTTCTTC. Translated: CASSQDRAGDYNEQFF.

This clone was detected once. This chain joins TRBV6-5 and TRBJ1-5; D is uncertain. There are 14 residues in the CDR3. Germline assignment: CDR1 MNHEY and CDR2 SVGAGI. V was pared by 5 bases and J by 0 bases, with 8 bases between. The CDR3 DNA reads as TGTGCCAGCAGTGGAGGAAATAGCAATCAGCCCCAGCATTTT. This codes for CASSGGNSNQPQHF.

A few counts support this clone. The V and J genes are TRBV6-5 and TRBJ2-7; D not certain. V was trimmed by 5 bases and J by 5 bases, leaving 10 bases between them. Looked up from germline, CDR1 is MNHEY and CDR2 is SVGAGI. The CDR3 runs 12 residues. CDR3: CASSPTVDEQYF. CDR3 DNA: TGTGCCAGCAGTCCCACTGTAGACGAGCAGTACTTC.

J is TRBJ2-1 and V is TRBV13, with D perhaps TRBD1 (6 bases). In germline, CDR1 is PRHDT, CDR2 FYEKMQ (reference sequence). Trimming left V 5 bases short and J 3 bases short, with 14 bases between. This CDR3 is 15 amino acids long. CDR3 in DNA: TGTGCCAGCAGCCCCAGGACAGCCAACTACAATGAGCAGTTCTTC. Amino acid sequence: CASSPRTANYNEQFF.

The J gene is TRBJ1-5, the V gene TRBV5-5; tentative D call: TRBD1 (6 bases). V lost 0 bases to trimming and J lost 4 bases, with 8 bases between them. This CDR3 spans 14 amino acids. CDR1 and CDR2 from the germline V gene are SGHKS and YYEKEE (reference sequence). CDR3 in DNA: TGTGCCAGCAGCTTGGGTACAGGGAATCAGCCCCAGCATTTT. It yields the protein CASSLGTGNQPQHF.